The 30 T cell receptor beta chains given below trace back to one sample, sequenced in a study of OX40 agonist ivuxolimab in advanced cancers. Clones were read by immunoSEQ multiplex PCR, and TCRdb kept only the in-frame ones, dropping some. The table lists tens of thousands of clones, approximately 88% of them singletons. Sequencing was performed on CD4+ or CD8+ T cells sorted from blood, taken in a trial of the OX40 agonist ivuxolimab. The source of these receptors is an adult with an advanced solid tumor such as melanoma, head and neck, liver or kidney cancer.

The V gene is TRBV7-3, the J gene TRBJ2-3; 13 bases line up with TRBD2. The CDR3 has 16 amino acids. In germline, CDR1 is SGHTA, CDR2 FQGTGA. With V trimmed by 1 base and J by 7 bases, 5 bases remained unmatched. CDR3 sequence (DNA): TGTGCCAGCAGCTTAAATGCACTAGCGGGAGGGTATACGCAGTATTTT. Its translation is CASSLNALAGGYTQYF.

This chain joins TRBV10-2 and TRBJ1-4, with 10 bases aligning to TRBD1. This CDR3 is built from 16 residues. In germline, CDR1 is WSHSY, CDR2 SAAADI. V gave up 8 bases and J gave up 7 bases; unmatched junction bases: 13. The CDR3 region is CASSEDRGDLSEKLFF. Written as DNA, the CDR3 is TGCGCCAGCTCCGAGGACAGGGGGGATTTAAGTGAAAAACTGTTTTTT.

The rearrangement joins TRBV10-3 to TRBJ1-4, with 7 bases that match TRBD1. Germline V lookup: CDR1 ENHRY, CDR2 SYGVKD. The CDR3 is 12 residues long. V lost 8 bases, J lost 12 bases, and 9 bases stayed unmatched. The CDR3 here is CAIEPGGLELFF. Written as DNA, the CDR3 is TGTGCCATCGAACCAGGGGGACTCGAACTGTTTTTT.

V and J are TRBV19 and TRBJ1-1; possible D gene TRBD1, 5 bases. There are 14 residues in the CDR3. Trimming left V 6 bases short and J 3 bases short, with 14 bases between. The germline V gene encodes CDR1 LNHDA and CDR2 SQIVND (reference sequence). In DNA, the CDR3 is TGTGCCAGTAGCCCCGGGACTACCCACACTGAAGCTTTCTTT. Translating gives CASSPGTTHTEAFF. The variable domain in full, with the rest retrieved from reference TRBV19 and TRBJ1-1, is DGGITQSPKYLFRKEGQNVTLSCEQNLNHDAMYWYRQDPGQGLRLIYYSQIVNDFQKGDIAEGYSVSREKKESFPLTVTSAQKNPTAFYLCASSPGTTHTEAFFGQGTRLTVV.

The rearrangement links TRBV5-4 to TRBJ2-7; D is perhaps TRBD1 (5 bases). The germline CDR1 and CDR2 sequences are SGHNT and YYREEE (reference sequence). V dropped 7 bases and J dropped 1 base, with 12 bases sitting between them. This CDR3 has 13 residues. The CDR3 loop is CASRRPGSYEQYF. The DNA for the CDR3 is TGTGCCAGCCGACGCCCAGGGTCCTACGAGCAGTACTTC.

The rearrangement uses TRBV27 and TRBJ2-7, with 7 bases matching TRBD2. Germline values: CDR1 MNHEY, CDR2 SMNVEV (reference sequence). Unmatched junction bases numbered 9, after V lost 6 bases and J lost 4 bases. The CDR3 contains 14 residues. CDR3 loop: CASRGTTRRYEQYF. CDR3 nucleotides: TGTGCCAGCAGGGGGACTACCCGGCGGTACGAGCAGTACTTC.

The genes are TRBV11-3 and TRBJ2-2; the D is unclear. CDR1 and CDR2 from the germline V gene are SGHNT and YENEEA. This CDR3 contains 13 residues. V was cut by 2 bases and J by 6 bases, with 7 bases left in between. The CDR3 nucleotides read TGTGCCAGCAGCTTAAGTAGTGCCGGGGAGCTGTTTTTT. Protein: CASSLSSAGELFF.

The chain is built from TRBV6-1 and TRBJ2-1, with 11 bases aligning to TRBD2. This CDR3 has 17 residues. The germline V gene encodes CDR1 MNHNS and CDR2 SASEGT. Unmatched junction bases numbered 7, after V lost 2 bases and J lost 4 bases. The CDR3: CASSELAGGSLYNEQFF. CDR3 coding DNA: TGTGCCAGCAGTGAACTAGCGGGAGGTTCCCTTTACAATGAGCAGTTCTTC.

The chain employs TRBV6-4 and TRBJ2-2; the match to TRBD2 covers 11 bases. Germline V gene lookup returns CDR1 MRHNA and CDR2 SNTAGT. With V trimmed by 6 bases and J by 2 bases, 2 bases remained unmatched. This CDR3 contains 15 residues. The CDR3 DNA follows: TGTGCCAGCAGCGGGACTAGCGGAAACACCGGGGAGCTGTTTTTT. This sequence encodes CASSGTSGNTGELFF.

The chain couples TRBV5-5 to TRBJ1-4, with D uncertain. CDR3 length equals 16 residues. Looked up from germline, CDR1 is SGHKS and CDR2 is YYEKEE (reference sequence). V shed 4 bases and J shed 2 bases, with 15 bases lying between them. The CDR3 DNA follows: TGTGCCAGCAGCCCCCTCAGGATGCCCACTAATGAAAAACTGTTTTTT. Translated: CASSPLRMPTNEKLFF.

In its sample, this clone was seen once. J is TRBJ1-3 and V is TRBV9; TRBD1 might be the D (5 bases). CDR3 length equals 17 residues. Trimming took 0 bases from V and 0 from J, leaving 13 bases between them. Germline V lookup: CDR1 SGDLS, CDR2 YYNGEE. The CDR3 DNA reads TGTGCCAGCAGCGTAGGAGACAGCCGGCTCTCTGGAAACACCATATATTTT. It is translated as CASSVGDSRLSGNTIYF.

The chain carries TRBV6-5 and TRBJ1-5, with D uncertain. V shed 4 bases and J shed 7 bases, with 11 bases lying between them. CDR1 MNHEY and CDR2 SVGAGI come from the germline V gene. This CDR3 comprises 13 residues. The CDR3 here is CASSWRGDQPQHF. The CDR3 nucleotides read TGTGCCAGCAGTTGGAGAGGCGACCAGCCCCAGCATTTT.

The chain is built from TRBV6-6 and TRBJ1-5; possible D gene TRBD1, 5 bases. This CDR3 contains 12 residues. The ends were cut back, 11 bases at V and 0 bases at J, with 8 bases in the middle. The germline gives CDR1 MNHNY, CDR2 SVGAGI (reference sequence). The CDR3 nucleotides read TGTGCCCGGGGGGATAGCAATCAGCCCCAGCATTTT. It codes for CARGDSNQPQHF.

The CDR3 here is CASSPGTGPYNEQFF. The CDR3, as DNA: TGCGCCAGCTCCCCAGGGACAGGGCCCTACAATGAGCAGTTCTTC. The chain couples TRBV4-1 to TRBJ2-1; 9 bases line up with TRBD1. V gave up 8 bases and J gave up 2 bases; unmatched junction bases: 7. The CDR3 runs to 15 residues. From germline, CDR1 is MGHRA and CDR2 YSYEKL.

This clone has a single count. The chain couples TRBV19 to TRBJ2-7; maybe TRBD2 (6 bases). The V gene's germline CDR1 is LNHDA and CDR2 SQIVND (reference sequence). This CDR3 region has 15 residues. Trimming stripped 1 base from V and 2 bases from J, with 12 bases between. The CDR3 sequence is CASSIAGVIPYEQYF. In DNA, the CDR3 is TGTGCCAGTAGTATAGCGGGGGTTATCCCCTACGAGCAGTACTTC.

V and J are TRBV18 and TRBJ2-7; D possibly corresponds to TRBD1 (6 bases). The CDR3 consists of 12 residues. Looked up from germline, CDR1 is KGHSH and CDR2 is LQKENI. V lost 6 bases, J lost 6 bases, and 12 bases lay in between. This CDR3 reads CASSQNRVEQYF. CDR3 nucleotide sequence: TGTGCCAGCTCTCAAAACAGGGTCGAGCAGTACTTC.

This chain joins TRBV27 and TRBJ1-5; D is ambiguous. CDR1 is MNHEY and CDR2 is SMNVEV in the germline V gene (reference sequence). V was clipped by 6 bases and J by 0 bases, with 12 bases between them. This CDR3 has 15 amino acids. The CDR3 sequence: CASSPQTYSNQPQHF. The CDR3 DNA follows: TGTGCCAGCAGCCCACAGACTTATAGCAATCAGCCCCAGCATTTT.

The CDR3 bases are TGTGCCAGCAGTGCCAACGGAGCAGCGGATACGCAGTATTTT. Translation: CASSANGAADTQYF. The chain links TRBV2 to TRBJ2-3; no reliable D call. The CDR3 has 14 residues. Trimming shortened V by 4 bases and J by 6 bases, and 14 bases separated the two germline ends. From germline, CDR1 is SNHLY and CDR2 FYNNEI. Based on the CDR3 plus reference TRBV2 and TRBJ2-3, the full variable domain is EPEVTQTPSHQVTQMGQEVILRCVPISNHLYFYWYRQILGQKVEFLVSFYNNEISEKSEIFDDQFSVERPDGSNFTLKIRSTKLEDSAMYFCASSANGAADTQYFGPGTRLTVL.

CDR3 in amino acids: CASSLSGKGPDTQYF. CDR3 in DNA: TGTGCCAGCAGCTTGAGCGGGAAGGGCCCAGATACGCAGTATTTT. The chain employs TRBV5-5 and TRBJ2-3, with TRBD2 matching 7 bases. The CDR3 covers 15 residues. V trimming: 1 base; J trimming: 4 bases; junction bases outside the gene matches: 6. Germline-derived CDR1 and CDR2 are SGHKS and YYEKEE (reference sequence).

The V call is TRBV30, the J call TRBJ2-1, with 8 positions matching TRBD2. Looked up from germline, CDR1 is GTSNPN and CDR2 is SVGIG (reference sequence). The CDR3 runs to 13 residues. The V segment lost 0 bases and the J segment 8 bases; nucleotides outside the gene matches: 3. CDR3 DNA sequence: TGTGCCTGGAGTGTACAAGCGGGAGATGAGCAGTTCTTC. Translated, it gives CAWSVQAGDEQFF.

The gene calls are TRBV7-9 and TRBJ2-3; D possibly matches TRBD1 or TRBD2 (5 bases each). The CDR3 is 16 amino acids. Germline CDR1 and CDR2: SEHNR and FQNEAQ (reference sequence). The ends were cut back, 0 bases at V and 2 bases at J, with 12 bases in the middle. The CDR3 DNA reads as TGTGCCAGCAGCTTAGCCGGAAGAGGGACCACAGATACGCAGTATTTT. Protein product: CASSLAGRGTTDTQYF.

V gene TRBV6-5 combines with J gene TRBJ2-7; 8 positions agree with TRBD2. CDR1 is MNHEY and CDR2 is SVGAGI in the germline V gene. J lost 5 bases, V lost 3 bases, and 9 bases had no gene match. This CDR3 has 15 amino acids. The DNA for the CDR3 is TGTGCCAGCAGTTATAGAAGAAGCGGGAGCCACGAGCAGTACTTC. Encoded protein: CASSYRRSGSHEQYF.

The gene calls are TRBV15 and TRBJ2-1, with a possible D match to TRBD1 (5 bases). Germline values: CDR1 LNHNV, CDR2 YYDKDF (reference sequence). The CDR3 runs 15 residues. Trimming cost V 0 bases and J 9 bases, with 15 bases left between them. This CDR3 is CATSRDGASSGEQFF. The CDR3 DNA reads as TGTGCCACCAGCAGAGATGGGGCATCGAGTGGTGAGCAGTTCTTC.

The V call is TRBV4-2, the J call TRBJ2-3; TRBD1 matches 10 bases. The V gene end was trimmed by 2 bases and the J gene end by 2 bases; junction bases not matched to a gene: 10. From germline, CDR1 is LGHNA and CDR2 YNFKEQ. This CDR3 is built from 18 residues. CDR3 DNA: TGTGCCAGCAGCCAAAAAAGTTTGGGACAGGGGCTCACAGATACGCAGTATTTT. Translating gives CASSQKSLGQGLTDTQYF.

The V and J genes are TRBV5-5 and TRBJ2-7; D assignment may be TRBD1 or TRBD2 (5 bases each). This CDR3 contains 15 residues. Per the germline V gene, CDR1 is SGHKS and CDR2 is YYEKEE (reference sequence). V lost 4 bases and J 3 bases, leaving 17 bases between the germline ends. The CDR3 reads CASSLHGVGGYEQYF. As DNA, the CDR3 is TGTGCCAGCAGCCTCCATGGAGTTGGGGGCTACGAGCAGTACTTC.

This clone has more than one count but fewer than ten. The CDR3 DNA reads as TGTGCCGTTATGAGCCGGGACAGGAAGGCTTTCTTT. It translates to CAVMSRDRKAFF. The V gene is TRBV19, the J gene TRBJ1-1; TRBD1 matches at 8 bases. Per germline, CDR1 LNHDA and CDR2 SQIVND (reference sequence). The CDR3 spans 12 residues. After removal of 11 bases from V and 11 bases from J, the junction contained 13 bases not matched to a gene.

The gene calls are TRBV27 and TRBJ2-3, with 7 bases identical to TRBD1. The V gene's germline CDR1 is MNHEY and CDR2 SMNVEV (reference sequence). The J segment lost 1 base and the V segment lost 3 bases, leaving 1 base of the junction unmatched. The CDR3 covers 14 residues. This CDR3 is CASSLQGGTDTQYF. The CDR3 nucleotides are TGTGCCAGCAGTTTGCAGGGGGGCACAGATACGCAGTATTTT.

This clone appeared a single time. This chain connects TRBV19 to TRBJ2-5, with D unclear. The CDR3 spans 15 residues. CDR1 LNHDA and CDR2 SQIVND come from the germline V gene (reference sequence). Trimming pared 5 bases from V and 5 bases from J, leaving 18 bases between. The CDR3 sequence is CASSALNGARETQYF. As DNA, the CDR3 is TGTGCCAGTAGTGCCCTTAACGGTGCGAGGGAGACCCAGTACTTC.

The V and J genes are TRBV7-9 and TRBJ1-1; D is perhaps TRBD1 (5 bases). The V gene lost 5 bases and the J gene lost 1 base, with 14 bases spanning the gap. The CDR3 length is 15 residues. The V gene's germline CDR1 is SEHNR and CDR2 FQNEAQ (reference sequence). CDR3 coding DNA: TGTGCCAGCAGCCCTAGAGGGACCCGGAACACTGAAGCTTTCTTT. It is translated as CASSPRGTRNTEAFF.

The chain employs TRBV7-9 and TRBJ2-6; D gene ambiguous. Germline V gives CDR1 SEHNR, CDR2 FQNEAQ (reference sequence). The CDR3 sequence is 12 residues long. Trimming took 5 bases from V and 4 from J, leaving 3 bases between them. This chain's CDR3 is CASSEGANVLTF. The CDR3 nucleotides are TGTGCCAGCAGCGAAGGGGCCAACGTCCTGACTTTC.